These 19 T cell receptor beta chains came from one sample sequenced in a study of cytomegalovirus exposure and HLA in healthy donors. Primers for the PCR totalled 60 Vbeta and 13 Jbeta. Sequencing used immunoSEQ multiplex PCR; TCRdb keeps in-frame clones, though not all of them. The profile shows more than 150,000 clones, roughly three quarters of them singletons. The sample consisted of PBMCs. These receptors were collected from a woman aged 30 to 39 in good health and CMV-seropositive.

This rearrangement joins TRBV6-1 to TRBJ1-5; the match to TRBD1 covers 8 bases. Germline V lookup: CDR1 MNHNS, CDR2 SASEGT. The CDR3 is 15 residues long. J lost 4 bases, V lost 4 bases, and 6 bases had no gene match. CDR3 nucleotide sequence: TGTGCCAGCAGTGTGCGAAGGACAGGGAATCAGCCCCAGCATTTT. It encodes CASSVRRTGNQPQHF.

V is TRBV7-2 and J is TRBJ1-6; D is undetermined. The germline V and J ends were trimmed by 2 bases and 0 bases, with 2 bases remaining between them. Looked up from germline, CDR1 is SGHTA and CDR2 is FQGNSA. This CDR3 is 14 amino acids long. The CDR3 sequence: CASSLLSYNSPLHF. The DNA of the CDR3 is TGTGCCAGCAGCTTACTCTCCTATAATTCACCCCTCCACTTT.

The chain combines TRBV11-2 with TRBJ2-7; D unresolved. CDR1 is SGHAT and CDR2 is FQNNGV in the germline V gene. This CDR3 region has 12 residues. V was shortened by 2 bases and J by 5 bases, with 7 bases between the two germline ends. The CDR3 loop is CASSLPSDEQYF. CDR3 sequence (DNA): TGTGCCAGCAGCTTACCCTCGGACGAGCAGTACTTC. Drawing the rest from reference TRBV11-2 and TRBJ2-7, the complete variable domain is EAGVAQSPRYKIIEKRQSVAFWCNPISGHATLYWYQQILGQGPKLLIQFQNNGVVDDSQLPKDRFSAERLKGVDSTLKIQPAKLEDSAVYLCASSLPSDEQYFGPGTRLTVT.

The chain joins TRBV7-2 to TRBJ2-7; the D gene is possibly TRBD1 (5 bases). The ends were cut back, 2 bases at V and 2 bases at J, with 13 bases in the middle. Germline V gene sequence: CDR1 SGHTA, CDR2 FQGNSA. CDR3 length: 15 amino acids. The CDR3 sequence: CASSLNRPRPYEQYF. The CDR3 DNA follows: TGTGCCAGCAGCTTAAACAGGCCCCGTCCCTACGAGCAGTACTTC.

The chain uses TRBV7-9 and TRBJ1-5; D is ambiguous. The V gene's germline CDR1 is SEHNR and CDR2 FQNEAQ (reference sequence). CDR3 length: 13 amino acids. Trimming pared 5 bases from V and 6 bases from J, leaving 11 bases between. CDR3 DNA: TGTGCCAGCAGCATGGGCTCCAGTCAGCCCCAGCATTTT. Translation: CASSMGSSQPQHF.

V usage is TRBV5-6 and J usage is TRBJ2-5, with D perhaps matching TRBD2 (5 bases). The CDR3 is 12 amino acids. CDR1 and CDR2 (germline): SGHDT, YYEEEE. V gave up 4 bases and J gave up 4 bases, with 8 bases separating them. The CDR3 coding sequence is TGTGCCAGCAGCCCCGAGGGAGAGACCCAGTACTTC. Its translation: CASSPEGETQYF.

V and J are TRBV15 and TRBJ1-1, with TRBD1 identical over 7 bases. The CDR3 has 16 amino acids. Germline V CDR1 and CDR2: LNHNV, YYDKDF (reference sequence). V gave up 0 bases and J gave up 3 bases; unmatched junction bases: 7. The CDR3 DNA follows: TGTGCCACCAGCAGAGAAAACAGGGGATGGGACACTGAAGCTTTCTTT. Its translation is CATSRENRGWDTEAFF.

The CDR3 sequence: CASSIDPGWRNQPQHF. DNA of the CDR3: TGTGCCAGTAGTATAGATCCGGGATGGCGCAATCAGCCCCAGCATTTT. The J gene is TRBJ1-5, the V gene TRBV19; D unresolved. In germline, CDR1 is LNHDA, CDR2 SQIVND (reference sequence). V was trimmed by 0 bases and J by 2 bases, leaving 11 bases between them. The CDR3 loop spans 16 amino acids.

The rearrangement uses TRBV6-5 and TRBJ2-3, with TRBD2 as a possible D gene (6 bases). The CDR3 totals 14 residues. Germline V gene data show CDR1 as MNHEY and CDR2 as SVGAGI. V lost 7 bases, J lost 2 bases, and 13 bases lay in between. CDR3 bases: TGTGCCAGCACTTGTTGCGGGGTCACAGATACGCAGTATTTT. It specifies CASTCCGVTDTQYF.

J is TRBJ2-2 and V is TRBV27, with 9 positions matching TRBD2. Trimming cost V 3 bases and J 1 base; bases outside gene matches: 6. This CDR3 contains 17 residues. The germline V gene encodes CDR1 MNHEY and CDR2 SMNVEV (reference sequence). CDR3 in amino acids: CASSFLRGGLNTGELFF. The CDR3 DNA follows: TGTGCCAGCAGTTTTCTGCGGGGGGGTTTGAACACCGGGGAGCTGTTTTTT.

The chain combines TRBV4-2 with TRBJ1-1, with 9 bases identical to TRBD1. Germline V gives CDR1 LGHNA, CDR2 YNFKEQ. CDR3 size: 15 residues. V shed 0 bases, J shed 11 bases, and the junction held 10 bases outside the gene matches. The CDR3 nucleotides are TGTGCCAGCAGCCAAGATGAAGGACAGGGGTTTGTCGCTTTCTTT. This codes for CASSQDEGQGFVAFF.

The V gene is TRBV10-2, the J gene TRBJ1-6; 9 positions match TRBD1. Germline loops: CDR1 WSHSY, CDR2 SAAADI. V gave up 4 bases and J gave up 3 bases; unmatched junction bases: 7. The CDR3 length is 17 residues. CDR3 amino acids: CASSGDRALRYNSPLHF. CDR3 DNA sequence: TGCGCCAGCAGTGGGGACAGGGCACTGCGCTATAATTCACCCCTCCACTTT.

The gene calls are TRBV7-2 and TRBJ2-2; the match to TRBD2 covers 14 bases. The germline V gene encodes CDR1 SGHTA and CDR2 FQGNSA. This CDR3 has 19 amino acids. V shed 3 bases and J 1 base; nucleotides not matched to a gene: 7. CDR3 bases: TGTGCCAGCAGCTTCGGACTAGCGGGGGGCCTCAAGAACACCGGGGAGCTGTTTTTT. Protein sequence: CASSFGLAGGLKNTGELFF.

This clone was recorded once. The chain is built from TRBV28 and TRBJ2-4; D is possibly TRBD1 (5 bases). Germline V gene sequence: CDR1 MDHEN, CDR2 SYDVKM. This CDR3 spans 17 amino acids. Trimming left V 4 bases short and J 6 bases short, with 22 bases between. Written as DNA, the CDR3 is TGTGCCAGCAGTTCACAGCACCAGGGAATTTATATAAACATTCAGTACTTC. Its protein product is CASSSQHQGIYINIQYF.

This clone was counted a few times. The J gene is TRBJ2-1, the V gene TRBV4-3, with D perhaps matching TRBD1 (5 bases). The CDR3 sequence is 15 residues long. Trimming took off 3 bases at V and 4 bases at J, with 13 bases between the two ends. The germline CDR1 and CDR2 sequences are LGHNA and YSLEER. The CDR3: CASSQGLESYNEQFF. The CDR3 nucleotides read TGCGCCAGCAGCCAGGGGCTAGAAAGTTACAATGAGCAGTTCTTC.

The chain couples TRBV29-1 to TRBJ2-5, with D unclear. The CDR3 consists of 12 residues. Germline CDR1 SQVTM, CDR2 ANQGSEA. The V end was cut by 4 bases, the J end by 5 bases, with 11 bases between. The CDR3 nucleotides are TGCAGCGTTGTTACCGCCCGGGAGACCCAGTACTTC. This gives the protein CSVVTARETQYF.

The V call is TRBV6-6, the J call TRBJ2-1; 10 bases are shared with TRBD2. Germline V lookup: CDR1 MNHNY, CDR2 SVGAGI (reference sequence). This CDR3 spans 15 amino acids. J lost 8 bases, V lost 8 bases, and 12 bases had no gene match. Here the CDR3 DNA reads TGTGCCAGCGGTAGACAAGCGGGGGGGACCTATGAGCAGTTCTTC. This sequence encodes CASGRQAGGTYEQFF.

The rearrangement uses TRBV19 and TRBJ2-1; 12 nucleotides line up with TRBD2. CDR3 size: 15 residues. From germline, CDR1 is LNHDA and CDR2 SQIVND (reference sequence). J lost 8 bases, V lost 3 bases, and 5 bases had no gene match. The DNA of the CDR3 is TGTGCCAGTAGTATTTCTAGCGGGGGGGCCCATGAGCAGTTCTTC. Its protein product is CASSISSGGAHEQFF.

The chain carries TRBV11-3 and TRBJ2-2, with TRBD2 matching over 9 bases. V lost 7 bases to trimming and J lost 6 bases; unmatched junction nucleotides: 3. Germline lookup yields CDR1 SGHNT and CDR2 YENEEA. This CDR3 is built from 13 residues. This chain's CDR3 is CASTAGGAGELFF. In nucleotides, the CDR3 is TGTGCCAGCACCGCGGGGGGGGCCGGGGAGCTGTTTTTT.